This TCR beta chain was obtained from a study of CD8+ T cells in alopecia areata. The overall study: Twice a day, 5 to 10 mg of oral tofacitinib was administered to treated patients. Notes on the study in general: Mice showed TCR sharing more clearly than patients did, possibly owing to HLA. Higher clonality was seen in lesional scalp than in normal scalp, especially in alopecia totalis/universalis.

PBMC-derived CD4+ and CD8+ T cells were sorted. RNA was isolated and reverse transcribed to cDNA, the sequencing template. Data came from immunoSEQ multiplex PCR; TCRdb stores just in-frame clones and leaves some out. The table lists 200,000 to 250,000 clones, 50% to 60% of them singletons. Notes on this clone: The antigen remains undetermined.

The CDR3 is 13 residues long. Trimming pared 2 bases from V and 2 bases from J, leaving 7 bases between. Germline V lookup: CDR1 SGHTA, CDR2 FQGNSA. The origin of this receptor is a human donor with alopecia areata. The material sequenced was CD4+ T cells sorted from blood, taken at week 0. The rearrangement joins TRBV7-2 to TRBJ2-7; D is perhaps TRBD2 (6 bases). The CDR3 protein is CASSLSGPYEQYF. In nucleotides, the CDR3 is TGTGCCAGCAGCTTAAGCGGGCCCTACGAGCAGTACTTC. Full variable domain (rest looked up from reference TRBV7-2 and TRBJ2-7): GAGVSQSPSNKVTEKGKDVELRCDPISGHTALYWYRQSLGQGLEFLIYFQGNSAPDKSGLPSDRFSAERTGGSVSTLTIQRTQQEDSAVYLCASSLSGPYEQYFGPGTRLTVT.